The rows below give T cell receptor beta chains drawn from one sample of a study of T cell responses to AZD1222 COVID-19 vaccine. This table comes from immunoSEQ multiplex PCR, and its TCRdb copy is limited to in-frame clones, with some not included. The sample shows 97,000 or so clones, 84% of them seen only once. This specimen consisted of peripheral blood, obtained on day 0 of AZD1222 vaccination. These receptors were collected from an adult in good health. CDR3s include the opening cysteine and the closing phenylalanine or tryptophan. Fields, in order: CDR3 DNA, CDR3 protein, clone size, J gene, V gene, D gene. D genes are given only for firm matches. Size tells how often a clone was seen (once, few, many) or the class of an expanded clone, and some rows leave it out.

TGCGCCAGCAGTAAGACAGGCCGGGGAGAGACCCAGTACTTC CASSKTGRGETQYF once TRBJ2-5 TRBV23-1 -
TGCAGCGCCGAGCGGGGCCAAGAGACCCAGTACTTC CSAERGQETQYF - TRBJ2-5 TRBV29-1 TRBD2
TGTGCCAGCAGTGGACAGCCATACACTGAAGCTTTCTTT CASSGQPYTEAFF - TRBJ1-1 TRBV12-3/TRBV12-4 -
TGTGCCAGCAGCTTTTTGGGTACAGGGGACGCTTTCTTT CASSFLGTGDAFF - TRBJ1-1 TRBV11-2 TRBD1
TGTGCCAGCAGATCAGAGGGGGGCGGCATACGTGAAGCTTTCTTT CASRSEGGGIREAFF - TRBJ1-1 TRBV6-5 -
TGCGCCAGCAGCCAAGATCTGGCAGGGATTGACTATGGCTACACCTTC CASSQDLAGIDYGYTF - TRBJ1-2 TRBV4-1 -
TGTGCCAGCAGATCACAGTCAAATGAAAAACTGTTTTTT CASRSQSNEKLFF few TRBJ1-4 TRBV6-1 -
TGTGCCAGCAGTAGGAACACCGGGGAGCTGTTTTTT CASSRNTGELFF - TRBJ2-2 TRBV6-2/TRBV6-3 -
TGTGCCAGCAGTAAGCGGGATGGGTCCTACGAGCAGTACTTC CASSKRDGSYEQYF - TRBJ2-7 TRBV13 TRBD2
TGTGCCAGCAGCCGCCAACTAGCGGGAGTTACGAACGAGCAGTACTTC CASSRQLAGVTNEQYF - TRBJ2-7 TRBV7-2 TRBD2
TGCGCCAGCAGCCAAGAAATCGGATTCTCAGGGGGCTACACCTTC CASSQEIGFSGGYTF - TRBJ1-2 TRBV4-3 -
TGTGCCAGCAGCCAATGGGGAGGTAAGGATCAGCCCCAGCATTTT CASSQWGGKDQPQHF once TRBJ1-5 TRBV3-1/TRBV3-2 -
TGTGCCAGCAGTCCGGGACAGGGCGCCGGGGAGCTGTTTTTT CASSPGQGAGELFF once TRBJ2-2 TRBV9 TRBD1
TGTGCCAGCAGCCACCCGACAGGGGGCACTGAAGCTTTCTTT CASSHPTGGTEAFF - TRBJ1-1 TRBV4-2 TRBD1
TGTGCCAGCAGCCGCACGGGTCTTAATCAGCCCCAGCATTTT CASSRTGLNQPQHF - TRBJ1-5 TRBV7-9 -
TGTGCCAGCAGCGTCAGCGGGGTCACCGGGGAGCTGTTTTTT CASSVSGVTGELFF - TRBJ2-2 TRBV11-3 TRBD2
TGTGCCAGCAGACGACAGGGTGATTCTCGGGAAGCTTTCTTT CASRRQGDSREAFF - TRBJ1-1 TRBV14 TRBD1
TGTGCCAGCAGCGTAGGGGGGACTCCATTCGCCAAAAACATTCAGTACTTC CASSVGGTPFAKNIQYF - TRBJ2-4 TRBV9 -
TGTGCCAGCAGCTTCGAGGGTGAAGCTTTCTTT CASSFEGEAFF - TRBJ1-1 TRBV7-9 -
TGTGCCACCAGCAGAGCTCACCGGACCGTCTCTGGAAACACCATATATTTT CATSRAHRTVSGNTIYF - TRBJ1-3 TRBV15 -
TGTGCCAGCAGTAAACGAGCGGGAGCCCTCGAGCAGTACTTC CASSKRAGALEQYF - TRBJ2-7 TRBV6-5 TRBD2
TGTGCCAGCAGCCCTTCCCTGGGGAATGAGCAGTTCTTC CASSPSLGNEQFF once TRBJ2-1 TRBV7-9 -
TGTGCCAGCAGCTTAGAAGGGGCAACTAATGAAAAACTGTTTTTT CASSLEGATNEKLFF - TRBJ1-4 TRBV11-3 -
TGTGCCTGGAGCGAACGGCTTTCCGGGCCTCCCACCTTC CAWSERLSGPPTF - TRBJ1-2 TRBV30 -
TGCGCCAGCAGCTTGGAGATCGGGGGTAATAATTCACCCCTCCACTTT CASSLEIGGNNSPLHF - TRBJ1-6 TRBV5-1 -
TGTGCCAGCAGCTCGGCGAGGAGCTCCTATAATTCACCCCTCCACTTT CASSSARSSYNSPLHF - TRBJ1-6 TRBV11-3 -
TGTGCCAGCAGCTTGGCGGGAGCCAAAAACATTCAGTACTTC CASSLAGAKNIQYF - TRBJ2-4 TRBV5-4 -
TGTGCCAGCAGTGAGTGGACAGGAACTAACTATGGCTACACCTTC CASSEWTGTNYGYTF once TRBJ1-2 TRBV25-1 TRBD1
TGTGCCAGCAGTTACGGGACCTTAACCCAGTACTTC CASSYGTLTQYF - TRBJ2-5 TRBV6-2/TRBV6-3 -
TGCGCCAGCAGCTTGGACAGTCGACAAAATGAAGCTTTCTTT CASSLDSRQNEAFF - TRBJ1-1 TRBV5-1 -
TGTGCCAGCAGCCAATATAGCGGAGAAGGGGAGCTGTTTTTT CASSQYSGEGELFF - TRBJ2-2 TRBV11-3 -
TGTGCCAGCAGTGAATCTAGGACGGCGGATGAAAAACTGTTTTTT CASSESRTADEKLFF - TRBJ1-4 TRBV25-1 -
TGTGCCAGCAGCCCACAGCGGGGGGCTGTCCAAAACATTCAGTACTTC CASSPQRGAVQNIQYF - TRBJ2-4 TRBV11-3 TRBD2
TGTGCCAGCAGGGAAGAAGAGACCCAGTACTTC CASREEETQYF - TRBJ2-5 TRBV7-9 -
TGCGCCAGCAGCCAAGAAGTCATGAACACTGAAGCTTTCTTT CASSQEVMNTEAFF - TRBJ1-1 TRBV4-3 -
TGTGCCAGCAGACCACGACAGTTGAGCTCTGGAAACACCATATATTTT CASRPRQLSSGNTIYF - TRBJ1-3 TRBV5-8 -
TGTGCCAGCAGCCACCCCACGGGACACTTTAGCGGGAGGCACTCCTACGAGCAGTACTTC CASSHPTGHFSGRHSYEQYF - TRBJ2-7 TRBV3-1/TRBV3-2 TRBD2
TGTGCCAGCAGCGTAGGAGGCCGGAACACTGAAGCTTTCTTT CASSVGGRNTEAFF - TRBJ1-1 TRBV9 -
TGTGCCAGTAGTAGCCTAGGACAGGTTCAGCCCCAGCATTTT CASSSLGQVQPQHF - TRBJ1-5 TRBV19 TRBD1
TGTGCCAGCAGCCAAGTGGCGGGGGTCAACACCATATATTTT CASSQVAGVNTIYF - TRBJ1-3 TRBV3-1/TRBV3-2 -
TGTGCCTGGAGGTCGGGGACGGGCTATGGCTACACCTTC CAWRSGTGYGYTF - TRBJ1-2 TRBV30 -
TGTGCCAGCGGAGGGATGAGGCTAGCGGGAGTTCGAGGCGGGGAGCTGTTTTTT CASGGMRLAGVRGGELFF - TRBJ2-2 TRBV9 TRBD2
TGTGCCAGCAGTCCGACTTGGGGACAGGGGTTATCCTGGCAGTTCTTC CASSPTWGQGLSWQFF medium-sized TRBJ2-1 TRBV3-1/TRBV3-2 TRBD1
TGTGCCAGCAGCTTCTCTTTTTCCTCTGGGGCCAACGTCCTGACTTTC CASSFSFSSGANVLTF - TRBJ2-6 TRBV5-6 -
TGTGCCAGCAGTCCCCAGGTGGGAGGTCAGCCCCAGCATTTT CASSPQVGGQPQHF - TRBJ1-5 TRBV6-5 -
TGTGCCAGCAGTTACCGGGGACAGTCCTACGAGCAGTACTTC CASSYRGQSYEQYF - TRBJ2-7 TRBV6-5 TRBD1
TGTGCCAGTAGTATCGCTAGCGGGAGGGTGGACGAGCAGTACTTC CASSIASGRVDEQYF - TRBJ2-7 TRBV19 TRBD2
TGTGCCAGCAGTTTATCGGACAGGGGGCGAAGCTCCTACAATGAGCAGTTCTTC CASSLSDRGRSSYNEQFF - TRBJ2-1 TRBV28 TRBD1
TGCGCCAGCAGCCCACAGGAGGTAGCGGGAGCGGGTCGCTACGAGCAGTACTTC CASSPQEVAGAGRYEQYF - TRBJ2-7 TRBV4-3 TRBD2
TGTGCCAGCAGTTACTTGGCGGGGCGGGGGGGCCGAAGCGGAACAGATACGCAGTATTTT CASSYLAGRGGRSGTDTQYF - TRBJ2-3 TRBV6-2/TRBV6-3 TRBD2
TGTGCCAGCAGCTCAGGGGATGGGGCCAACGTCCTGACTTTC CASSSGDGANVLTF - TRBJ2-6 TRBV11-3 -
TGTGCCAGCAGGACACCGGTGGAGTTTGGGGGGCACGATGAGCAGTTCTTC CASRTPVEFGGHDEQFF once TRBJ2-1 TRBV28 -
TGTGCCAGCAGTTACCAATTCTCTAACTATGGCTACACCTTC CASSYQFSNYGYTF - TRBJ1-2 TRBV6-5 -
TGTGCCAGCAGCTCGTTCGTCGGTTTCTCCGGTAATTCACCCCTCCACTTT CASSSFVGFSGNSPLHF - TRBJ1-6 TRBV11-3 -
TGTGCCACCAGTGATTGGGATAATGAAAAACTGTTTTTT CATSDWDNEKLFF - TRBJ1-4 TRBV24-1 -
TGTGCCAGCAGCTTAGATAGGCAAGAGACCCAGTACTTC CASSLDRQETQYF - TRBJ2-5 TRBV11-3 -
TGCGCCAGCAGCCAAGATGCGACGGCGGACAGGGCATCGCTTGGCTACACCTTC CASSQDATADRASLGYTF - TRBJ1-2 TRBV4-1 TRBD1